Following are 11 T cell receptor beta chains from one sample sequenced in a study of patients and donors after allogeneic stem cell transplantation. TCRdb fed the RT-PCR reads into MiXCR, producing one record per CDR3 protein. Of roughly 250,000 distinct CDR3 sequences in the sample, roughly 13% were seen once. Sequenced material: blood, either unsorted or a sorted T cell fraction (not recorded which). All receptors derive from a human donor who was either an allogeneic HSCT recipient or a stem cell or donor lymphocyte infusion donor (not recorded which). It is not recorded whose cells these are; they may come from a transplant donor.

The chain joins TRBV7-8 to TRBJ1-2; D unresolved. Germline CDR1 and CDR2: SGHVS and FQNEAQ. The V end lost 4 bases, the J end lost 4 bases, and 13 bases lay between the germline ends. The CDR3 extends over 14 amino acids. The DNA of the CDR3 is TGTGCCAGCAGCTCGCTGCGGGCGGGCTATGGCTACACCTTC. This sequence encodes CASSSLRAGYGYTF.

Here the CDR3 DNA reads TGTGCCAGCAGCTTGGGGCAGGGAGGGCGCTCCTACAATGAGCAGTTCTTC. Protein: CASSLGQGGRSYNEQFF. V gene TRBV5-4 combines with J gene TRBJ2-1, with TRBD2 matching over 7 bases. V shed 0 bases, J shed 0 bases, and the junction held 6 bases outside the gene matches. There are 17 residues in the CDR3. Germline CDR1 and CDR2: SGHNT and YYREEE (reference sequence).

The V gene is TRBV20-1, the J gene TRBJ2-5; TRBD2 matches at 7 bases. The ends lost 3 bases at V and 5 bases at J; junction bases unmatched: 12. Germline assignment: CDR1 DFQATT and CDR2 SNEGSKA (reference sequence). The CDR3 contains 15 residues. The CDR3 loop is CSASHGGGSGETQYF. The CDR3 DNA reads as TGCAGTGCTAGCCATGGTGGTGGTAGCGGGGAGACCCAGTACTTC.

V usage is TRBV6-5 and J usage is TRBJ2-4, with D uncertain. V lost 2 bases and J lost 5, with 19 bases in between. CDR3 length equals 17 residues. Germline V CDR1 and CDR2: MNHEY, SVGAGI. The CDR3 sequence is CASSYPPQSSTENIQYF. CDR3 nucleotide sequence: TGTGCCAGCAGTTACCCCCCCCAATCCAGTACCGAAAACATTCAGTACTTC.

This chain uses TRBV7-3 with TRBJ2-2, with D possibly matching TRBD2 (6 bases). Trimming removed 5 bases from V and 7 bases from J, with 14 bases in between. CDR3 length: 14 residues. CDR1 is SGHTA, CDR2 FQGTGA, per germline. The CDR3 nucleotides read TGTGCCAGCAGCCCGACGGTGGGGGGCGGGGAGCTGTTTTTT. The encoded protein is CASSPTVGGGELFF.

This clonotype was counted many times. This chain connects TRBV5-6 to TRBJ1-6; D uncertain. Germline V gives CDR1 SGHDT, CDR2 YYEEEE. V was clipped by 1 base and J by 6 bases, with 11 bases between them. This CDR3 spans 15 amino acids. Here the CDR3 reads CASSLYGEGNSPLHF. The CDR3 DNA reads as TGTGCCAGCAGCTTGTATGGGGAGGGTAATTCACCCCTCCACTTT.

Ten or more counts support this clonotype. This sequence joins TRBV5-4 and TRBJ2-5; no clear D. V lost 2 bases to trimming and J lost 2 bases, with 7 bases between them. CDR1 is SGHNT and CDR2 is YYREEE in the germline V gene (reference sequence). The CDR3 is 13 amino acids. CDR3: CASSFPKQETQYF. Here the CDR3 DNA reads TGTGCCAGCAGCTTTCCCAAACAAGAGACCCAGTACTTC.

This clonotype was observed a few times. V gene TRBV10-3 combines with J gene TRBJ1-1, with 9 bases matching TRBD1. With 2 bases clipped from V and 1 base from J, the junction kept 2 bases outside the gene matches. Per the germline V gene, CDR1 is ENHRY and CDR2 is SYGVKD. The CDR3 has 15 amino acids. The CDR3 sequence is CAISELGQGNTEAFF. The CDR3 DNA reads as TGTGCCATCAGTGAGCTGGGACAGGGGAACACTGAAGCTTTCTTT.

This rearrangement joins TRBV7-2 to TRBJ2-5; 10 nucleotides align to TRBD2. The CDR3 is 15 amino acids. Germline values: CDR1 SGHTA, CDR2 FQGNSA. J lost 1 base, V lost 4 bases, and 3 bases had no gene match. The CDR3 DNA reads as TGTGCCAGCAGCTCAGGACTAGCGGTCCAAGAGACCCAGTACTTC. Encoded protein: CASSSGLAVQETQYF.

This clonotype was picked up many times. The gene calls are TRBV21-1 and TRBJ2-7; whether TRBD1, the table's D call, matches the DNA was not checked. TRBV21-1 is described as a pseudogene. This CDR3 has 16 residues. CDR3 loop: CASSKAGRDRGDEQYF. The CDR3 region has the DNA TGTGCCAGCAGCAAAGCAGGACGGGACAGGGGGGACGAGCAGTACTTC.

This chain links TRBV4-1 with TRBJ2-7; 9 bases agree with TRBD2. This CDR3 comprises 14 residues. Per the germline V gene, CDR1 is MGHRA and CDR2 is YSYEKL. V lost 0 bases, J lost 7 bases, and 4 bases stayed unmatched. CDR3 DNA: TGCGCCAGCAGCCAAGATTTGAGCGGGAGGGAGCAGTACTTC. This gives the protein CASSQDLSGREQYF.